Listed here are 32 T cell receptor beta chains from one sample, sequenced in a study of STAT5B mutations in CD4+ large granular lymphocyte leukemia. The protocol was immunoSEQ multiplex PCR, while the TCRdb copy is restricted to in-frame clones and leaves out a portion. The table shows 37,000 or so clones, with roughly 80% occurring only once. Sequenced sample: CD4+ T cells from blood buffy coats. The receptors derive from a human donor in good health.

The table lists this clone with a few counts. The chain links TRBV5-1 to TRBJ1-1; TRBD1 is a possible D gene (5 bases). V shed 4 bases and J shed 0 bases, with 13 bases lying between them. The CDR3 loop spans 15 amino acids. Germline lookup yields CDR1 SGHRS and CDR2 YFSETQ. In DNA, the CDR3 is TGCGCCAGCAGCCACTCGGACAACTTGAACACTGAAGCTTTCTTT. Translated, it gives CASSHSDNLNTEAFF.

This chain joins TRBV11-2 and TRBJ1-6; TRBD1 matches 9 bases. The junction had 11 bases not matched to a gene; V was cut back by 8 bases and J by 9 bases. This CDR3 has 15 amino acids. Germline CDR1 and CDR2: SGHAT and FQNNGV. This CDR3 is CASATQGQGTSPLHF. CDR3 nucleotides: TGTGCCAGCGCTACCCAGGGACAGGGAACTTCACCCCTCCACTTT. Full variable domain (rest looked up from reference TRBV11-2 and TRBJ1-6): EAGVAQSPRYKIIEKRQSVAFWCNPISGHATLYWYQQILGQGPKLLIQFQNNGVVDDSQLPKDRFSAERLKGVDSTLKIQPAKLEDSAVYLCASATQGQGTSPLHFGNGTRLTVT.

The chain joins TRBV2 to TRBJ1-1; 12 bases line up with TRBD1. The germline CDR1 and CDR2 sequences are SNHLY and FYNNEI. The V and J ends lost 3 bases and 5 bases, in that order; junction bases with no gene match: 7. This CDR3 has 16 residues. The CDR3 DNA follows: TGTGCCAGCAGTGATGGGGACAGGGGGCGAAGGACTGAAGCTTTCTTT. Amino acids: CASSDGDRGRRTEAFF.

The genes are TRBV10-3 and TRBJ1-1; 7 bases align to TRBD1. The germline gives CDR1 ENHRY, CDR2 SYGVKD. V lost 5 bases, J lost 4 bases, and 7 bases stayed unmatched. This CDR3 spans 14 amino acids. The CDR3 is CAISSRGRSTEAFF. CDR3 nucleotides: TGTGCCATCAGTAGTAGGGGGCGAAGCACTGAAGCTTTCTTT.

The chain recombines TRBV7-9 with TRBJ2-5; 11 nucleotides match TRBD1. This CDR3 contains 17 residues. V lost 2 bases, J lost 5 bases, and 10 bases stayed unmatched. CDR1 and CDR2 from the germline V gene are SEHNR and FQNEAQ (reference sequence). The CDR3 nucleotides are TGTGCCAGCAGCTTACCGGGACAGGGGGGGCCTAGGGAGACCCAGTACTTC. Translated: CASSLPGQGGPRETQYF.

The V gene is TRBV5-1, the J gene TRBJ2-3; D unclear. Germline V gene lookup returns CDR1 SGHRS and CDR2 YFSETQ. V was cut by 3 bases and J by 0 bases, with 14 bases left in between. The CDR3 is 16 amino acids. CDR3 protein: CASSSPGSSSTDTQYF. The CDR3 DNA sequence: TGCGCCAGCAGCTCTCCCGGTAGCTCTAGCACAGATACGCAGTATTTT.

The J gene is TRBJ2-7, the V gene TRBV13; D is ambiguous. Trimming took off 5 bases at V and 6 bases at J, with 14 bases between the two ends. The length of the CDR3 is 13 residues. Germline lookup yields CDR1 PRHDT and CDR2 FYEKMQ (reference sequence). The CDR3 DNA is TGTGCCAGCAGCGTTTCTCTCTCTAGCGAGCAGTACTTC. Translating it yields CASSVSLSSEQYF.

This chain joins TRBV19 and TRBJ1-5, with TRBD1 as a possible D gene (6 bases). This CDR3 region has 14 residues. V lost 4 bases and J 4 bases, leaving 11 bases between the germline ends. Germline CDR1 LNHDA, CDR2 SQIVND (reference sequence). DNA of the CDR3: TGTGCCAGTAGTAGTACAGGGAATAATCAGCCCCAGCATTTT. Translation: CASSSTGNNQPQHF. Complete variable domain (other parts from reference TRBV19 and TRBJ1-5): DGGITQSPKYLFRKEGQNVTLSCEQNLNHDAMYWYRQDPGQGLRLIYYSQIVNDFQKGDIAEGYSVSREKKESFPLTVTSAQKNPTAFYLCASSSTGNNQPQHFGDGTRLSIL.

This clone was seen only a few times. The chain carries TRBV29-1 and TRBJ1-1; D is unclear. The germline V gene has CDR1 SQVTM and CDR2 ANQGSEA. CDR3 size: 11 residues. V lost 4 bases, J lost 8 bases, and 11 bases lay in between. This chain's CDR3 is CSVVSFPEAFF. The CDR3 bases are TGCAGCGTTGTATCCTTCCCCGAAGCTTTCTTT.

The chain is built from TRBV5-4 and TRBJ2-7; a weak D match, TRBD2 (5 bases). This CDR3 spans 14 amino acids. Germline V gene data show CDR1 as SGHNT and CDR2 as YYREEE (reference sequence). Deletions cut 2 bases from V and 3 bases from J, with 12 bases between. CDR3 loop: CASSFPGTLYEQYF. DNA of the CDR3: TGTGCCAGCAGCTTTCCGGGAACCCTCTACGAGCAGTACTTC.

The rearrangement joins TRBV19 to TRBJ2-2; tentatively, D is TRBD1 (5 bases). CDR3 length: 14 amino acids. Trimming pared 9 bases from V and 4 bases from J, leaving 15 bases between. Germline V CDR1 and CDR2: LNHDA, SQIVND (reference sequence). For the CDR3, the DNA is TGTGCCAGCAACCTGGGGCAGTCCACCGGGGAGCTGTTTTTT. It yields the protein CASNLGQSTGELFF. The full variable domain, in which reference TRBV19 and TRBJ2-2 provide the parts outside the CDR3, is DGGITQSPKYLFRKEGQNVTLSCEQNLNHDAMYWYRQDPGQGLRLIYYSQIVNDFQKGDIAEGYSVSREKKESFPLTVTSAQKNPTAFYLCASNLGQSTGELFFGEGSRLTVL.

This chain joins TRBV14 and TRBJ2-2; 11 nucleotides match TRBD2. Losses at the gene ends were 1 base for V and 5 bases for J; bases not matched to a gene: 0. Germline V gene data show CDR1 as SGHDN and CDR2 as FVKESK. The length of the CDR3 is 15 residues. The CDR3 protein is CASSQGTSGTGELFF. The CDR3 bases are TGTGCCAGCAGCCAAGGGACTAGCGGGACCGGGGAGCTGTTTTTT.

This chain joins TRBV10-3 and TRBJ2-2, with 12 bases aligning to TRBD2. This CDR3 contains 16 residues. Germline V lookup: CDR1 ENHRY, CDR2 SYGVKD. V lost 4 bases and J lost 3; bases outside the gene matches: 3. CDR3 coding DNA: TGTGCCATCAGTGCACTAGCGGGGGGCTACACCGGGGAGCTGTTTTTT. As protein: CAISALAGGYTGELFF.

J is TRBJ2-5 and V is TRBV28; D possibly corresponds to TRBD1 (5 bases). Looked up from germline, CDR1 is MDHEN and CDR2 is SYDVKM. The ends were cut back, 3 bases at V and 5 bases at J, with 13 bases in the middle. CDR3 length equals 14 residues. CDR3 sequence (DNA): TGTGCCAGCAGTTTGCAGGGTATTCTGGAGACCCAGTACTTC. Translated, it gives CASSLQGILETQYF.

The chain couples TRBV7-2 to TRBJ1-3; the D gene is possibly TRBD1 (5 bases). Germline V gene data show CDR1 as SGHTA and CDR2 as FQGNSA. V was trimmed by 8 bases and J by 2 bases, leaving 16 bases between them. The CDR3 is 15 residues long. The CDR3 sequence: CASGTGPSPGNTIYF. In nucleotides, the CDR3 is TGTGCCAGCGGGACGGGGCCATCTCCTGGAAACACCATATATTTT.

The CDR3 DNA reads as TGTGCCAGCGGACAGACAGTGGGTGGGACCCAGTACTTC. Amino acid sequence: CASGQTVGGTQYF. The chain is built from TRBV6-6 and TRBJ2-5; D may be TRBD1 (6 bases). V was clipped by 8 bases and J by 7 bases, with 17 bases between them. This CDR3 is 13 amino acids long. CDR1 and CDR2 (germline): MNHNY, SVGAGI (reference sequence).

This clone was found a few times. The chain joins TRBV5-6 to TRBJ2-7; 7 nucleotides line up with TRBD2. Germline V lookup: CDR1 SGHDT, CDR2 YYEEEE. The CDR3 sequence is 16 residues long. Germline trimming cut 3 bases from V and 3 bases from J; bases unmatched to any gene: 12. The CDR3: CASSSLTRTRGYEQYF. The CDR3 DNA follows: TGTGCCAGCAGCTCTTTAACCAGGACTAGAGGCTACGAGCAGTACTTC. Variable domain in full (rest from reference TRBV5-6 and TRBJ2-7): DAGVTQSPTHLIKTRGQQVTLRCSPKSGHDTVSWYQQALGQGPQFIFQYYEEEERQRGNFPDRFSGHQFPNYSSELNVNALLLGDSALYLCASSSLTRTRGYEQYFGPGTRLTVT.

V is TRBV6-5 and J is TRBJ2-3; TRBD1 matches 8 bases. Germline CDR1 MNHEY, CDR2 SVGAGI. This CDR3 spans 15 amino acids. With V trimmed by 7 bases and J by 2 bases, 8 bases remained unmatched. The CDR3 nucleotides are TGTGCCAGCAACAGGGGGTCCCCCACCACAGATACGCAGTATTTT. Translating gives CASNRGSPTTDTQYF.

The chain carries TRBV19 and TRBJ2-3, with 7 bases lining up with TRBD2. Germline V gene data show CDR1 as LNHDA and CDR2 as SQIVND (reference sequence). The length of the CDR3 is 15 residues. V shed 7 bases, J shed 6 bases, and the junction held 13 bases outside the gene matches. CDR3 nucleotides: TGTGCCAGTACCGATGGGGCTACGCGGGGGGATACGCAGTATTTT. Its protein is CASTDGATRGDTQYF.

The V call is TRBV5-4, the J call TRBJ2-1; no firm D call. CDR3 length equals 13 residues. Trimming took off 4 bases at V and 4 bases at J, with 9 bases between the two ends. Per germline, CDR1 SGHNT and CDR2 YYREEE (reference sequence). In DNA, the CDR3 is TGTGCCAGCAGCAAGGCAGAGTACAATGAGCAGTTCTTC. Protein: CASSKAEYNEQFF.

This clone was seen a handful of times. The rearrangement links TRBV4-1 to TRBJ1-5; D is undetermined. The germline V gene encodes CDR1 MGHRA and CDR2 YSYEKL. The CDR3 has 15 amino acids. Trimming pared 0 bases from V and 0 bases from J, leaving 6 bases between. The CDR3 protein is CASSQESASNQPQHF. The DNA for the CDR3 is TGCGCCAGCAGCCAAGAATCGGCTAGCAATCAGCCCCAGCATTTT.

This chain uses TRBV30 with TRBJ1-4; 9 positions match TRBD1. V lost 1 base and J lost 7; bases outside the gene matches: 4. Germline V CDR1 and CDR2: GTSNPN, SVGIG (reference sequence). This CDR3 region has 14 residues. CDR3 sequence: CAWSDGTGPEKLFF. The CDR3 nucleotides are TGTGCCTGGAGTGATGGGACAGGGCCTGAAAAACTGTTTTTT.

The chain links TRBV9 to TRBJ1-1; D is unresolved. V was shortened by 0 bases and J by 0 bases, with 6 bases between the two germline ends. The CDR3 runs to 14 residues. The germline V gene has CDR1 SGDLS and CDR2 YYNGEE. The CDR3 DNA sequence: TGTGCCAGCAGCGTAGACAGTTTGAACACTGAAGCTTTCTTT. It yields the protein CASSVDSLNTEAFF.

The chain joins TRBV28 to TRBJ1-5, with 7 bases aligning to TRBD1. The V gene's germline CDR1 is MDHEN and CDR2 SYDVKM. The CDR3 has 17 residues. The V segment lost 5 bases and the J segment 0 bases; nucleotides outside the gene matches: 10. The CDR3 coding sequence is TGTGCCAGCAGTCTCCGCGGGGGACAGTATAGCAATCAGCCCCAGCATTTT. This translates into CASSLRGGQYSNQPQHF.

The V and J genes are TRBV9 and TRBJ2-7; TRBD2 might be the D (6 bases). Between the trimmed V and J ends, which lost 2 bases and 0 bases, there was a span of 9 bases. This CDR3 region has 14 residues. Germline values: CDR1 SGDLS, CDR2 YYNGEE. CDR3 amino acids: CASSVGTHSYEQYF. CDR3 DNA: TGTGCCAGCAGCGTCGGGACTCACTCCTACGAGCAGTACTTC.

The V call is TRBV6-5, the J call TRBJ2-1, with a tentative D call TRBD2 (6 bases). Germline V gives CDR1 MNHEY, CDR2 SVGAGI. The V end was cut by 6 bases, the J end by 4 bases, with 16 bases between. The CDR3 covers 15 residues. CDR3 region: CASRGPGLEYNEQFF. As DNA, the CDR3 is TGTGCCAGCAGGGGGCCGGGACTTGAATACAATGAGCAGTTCTTC.

This chain joins TRBV7-9 and TRBJ1-1, with D tentatively TRBD1 (5 bases). This CDR3 region has 14 residues. The V and J ends lost 2 bases and 1 base respectively, with 8 bases between them. Per the germline V gene, CDR1 is SEHNR and CDR2 is FQNEAQ (reference sequence). The DNA of the CDR3 is TGTGCCAGCAGCTTAAGCCAGGGGAACACTGAAGCTTTCTTT. It encodes CASSLSQGNTEAFF.

This rearrangement joins TRBV5-5 to TRBJ2-5, with 8 bases identical to TRBD1. Trimming cost V 4 bases and J 5 bases; bases outside gene matches: 4. The CDR3 consists of 13 residues. Germline values: CDR1 SGHKS, CDR2 YYEKEE (reference sequence). The CDR3 reads CASSPGDRETQYF. CDR3 in DNA: TGTGCCAGCAGCCCAGGGGACAGGGAGACCCAGTACTTC.

The chain combines TRBV9 with TRBJ2-3; unclear D gene. This CDR3 is 15 amino acids long. Germline-derived CDR1 and CDR2 are SGDLS and YYNGEE. V gave up 0 bases and J gave up 4 bases, with 12 bases separating them. CDR3 residues: CASSVDAVSSDTQYF. The CDR3 nucleotides read TGTGCCAGCAGCGTAGACGCTGTCTCTTCAGATACGCAGTATTTT.

The rearrangement uses TRBV4-3 and TRBJ1-1; TRBD1 matches at 9 bases. J lost 0 bases, V lost 0 bases, and 8 bases had no gene match. Looked up from germline, CDR1 is LGHNA and CDR2 is YSLEER. This CDR3 is 18 amino acids long. CDR3 loop: CASSQETGGGFMNTEAFF. The CDR3 nucleotides read TGCGCCAGCAGCCAAGAGACAGGGGGGGGGTTCATGAACACTGAAGCTTTCTTT.

The chain uses TRBV5-1 and TRBJ1-4; D not resolved. Trimming pared 0 bases from V and 7 bases from J, leaving 7 bases between. The V gene's germline CDR1 is SGHRS and CDR2 YFSETQ. This CDR3 region has 13 residues. This CDR3 reads CASSLGHPEKLFF. For the CDR3, the DNA is TGCGCCAGCAGCTTGGGACACCCTGAAAAACTGTTTTTT.

The rearrangement joins TRBV5-1 to TRBJ1-1, with 11 bases identical to TRBD1. J lost 2 bases, V lost 5 bases, and 8 bases had no gene match. The germline V gene has CDR1 SGHRS and CDR2 YFSETQ. The CDR3 is 16 residues long. The CDR3 protein is CASRDGTGGINTEAFF. CDR3 DNA: TGCGCCAGCAGAGACGGGACAGGGGGAATCAACACTGAAGCTTTCTTT.